This is a list of T cell receptor beta chains from one sample in a study of naive and memory T cell subsets. One entry per CDR3 protein, called by TCRdb with MiXCR from the UMI-ligation and nested PCR reads. The sample holds 15,000 to 20,000 distinct CDR3 sequences, approximately 8.6% seen once. The sample taken for sequencing was central memory CD8+ T cells from blood. These receptor sequences come from a human donor in good health. Each CDR3 is given with its conserved first and last residue. The D gene is left open where the match is weak. For some rows the clone size is stated as once, few or many, or as a class when expanded; others skip it.

clone_size	d_call	j_call	v_call	cdr3_length	cdr3_aa	cdr3_nt
NA	TRBD1	TRBJ2-4	TRBV4-2	16	CASSQDSGQSQNIQYF	TGTGCCAGCAGCCAAGATTCGGGACAGTCACAAAACATTCAGTACTTC
many	NA	TRBJ2-2	TRBV7-3	14	CASSLSWNTGELFF	TGTGCCAGCAGCTTAAGTTGGAACACCGGGGAGCTGTTTTTT
NA	TRBD1	TRBJ2-7	TRBV13	14	CASSSGQVLYEQYF	TGTGCCAGCAGCTCGGGACAGGTTCTATACGAGCAGTACTTC
NA	NA	TRBJ1-4	TRBV25-1	13	CASSELGLEKLFF	TGTGCCAGCAGTGAGCTGGGATTGGAAAAACTGTTTTTT
few	TRBD1	TRBJ1-5	TRBV5-3	16	CARSLGYTGGYQPQHF	TGTGCCAGAAGCTTGGGTTATACAGGGGGTTATCAGCCCCAGCATTTT
few	NA	TRBJ1-3	TRBV2	13	CASSAGPGNTIYF	TGTGCCAGCAGCGCCGGACCTGGAAACACCATATATTTT
few	TRBD1	TRBJ1-6	TRBV15	15	CATSGGTGDNSPLHF	TGTGCCACCAGCGGCGGGACAGGGGATAATTCACCCCTCCACTTT
many	TRBD2	TRBJ2-1	TRBV9	18	CASSPRTSGGESYNEQFF	TGTGCCAGCAGCCCCCGGACTAGCGGGGGAGAGTCCTACAATGAGCAGTTCTTC
NA	NA	TRBJ1-5	TRBV6-2/TRBV6-3	13	CASSYAEHQPQHF	TGTGCCAGCAGTTACGCGGAACATCAGCCCCAGCATTTT
few	TRBD1	TRBJ2-7	TRBV4-1	17	CASSQDWRGQGIYEQYF	TGCGCCAGCAGCCAAGATTGGAGGGGACAGGGGATTTACGAGCAGTACTTC
many	TRBD2	TRBJ2-2	TRBV6-2/TRBV6-3	14	CASSERGDTGELFF	TGTGCCAGCAGTGAGCGGGGTGATACCGGGGAGCTGTTTTTT
many	NA	TRBJ1-5	TRBV6-2/TRBV6-3	15	CASGGGTDHNQPQHF	TGTGCCAGCGGGGGCGGTACGGACCACAATCAGCCCCAGCATTTT
NA	NA	TRBJ1-5	TRBV19	12	CASSVLKQPQHF	TGTGCCAGTAGTGTCCTAAAGCAGCCCCAGCATTTT
NA	NA	TRBJ2-7	TRBV3-1	16	CASSHGGTRNSYEQYF	TGTGCCAGCAGCCATGGGGGGACCCGCAACTCCTACGAGCAGTACTTC
NA	NA	TRBJ2-5	TRBV5-6	15	CASSLGTDRQETQYF	TGTGCCAGCAGCTTGGGTACGGACAGACAAGAGACCCAGTACTTC
many	TRBD2	TRBJ2-2	TRBV11-2	15	CASSLVGLETGELFF	TGTGCCAGCAGCTTAGTTGGACTAGAGACCGGGGAGCTGTTTTTT
NA	NA	TRBJ2-6	TRBV4-2	18	CASSPRDNSPSGANVLTF	TGTGCCAGCAGCCCCCGGGACAATTCCCCCTCTGGGGCCAACGTCCTGACTTTC
many	TRBD2	TRBJ2-1	TRBV20-1	16	CSASPQGTSGSTEQFF	TGCAGTGCTAGTCCCCAAGGGACTAGCGGGAGTACTGAGCAGTTCTTC
many	NA	TRBJ1-2	TRBV6-1	16	CASRDLFRAANYGYTF	TGTGCCAGCAGGGACCTGTTTCGGGCGGCTAACTATGGCTACACCTTC
few	NA	TRBJ1-2	TRBV6-6	13	CASKSGFNYGYTF	TGTGCCAGCAAGTCAGGGTTCAACTATGGCTACACCTTC
NA	TRBD1	TRBJ1-5	TRBV19	19	CASSIATGATIVGNQPQHF	TGTGCCAGTAGTATAGCGACAGGGGCCACGATAGTTGGCAATCAGCCCCAGCATTTT
few	NA	TRBJ2-3	TRBV9	13	CASSVAVTDTQYF	TGTGCCAGCAGCGTAGCAGTCACAGATACGCAGTATTTT
few	NA	TRBJ1-2	TRBV27	14	CASKGSGFFYGYTF	TGTGCCAGCAAAGGGTCAGGATTCTTCTATGGCTACACCTTC
few	TRBD1	TRBJ1-2	TRBV7-9	15	CASSLESWDRDGYTF	TGTGCCAGCAGCTTAGAATCCTGGGACAGGGATGGCTACACCTTC
many	NA	TRBJ1-1	TRBV20-1	12	CSARTRDTEAFF	TGCAGTGCTAGAACCCGGGACACTGAAGCTTTCTTT
large	TRBD2	TRBJ2-1	TRBV6-2/TRBV6-3	15	CASSQSGGPPNEQFF	TGTGCCAGCAGTCAAAGCGGGGGGCCTCCCAATGAGCAGTTCTTC
NA	NA	TRBJ2-1	TRBV20-1	13	CSARDESRNEQFF	TGCAGTGCTAGAGATGAGAGTAGAAATGAGCAGTTCTTC
many	TRBD2	TRBJ2-1	TRBV4-3	16	CASSQEAGGSYNEQFF	TGCGCCAGCAGCCAAGAAGCGGGGGGATCCTACAATGAGCAGTTCTTC
NA	NA	TRBJ1-5	TRBV12-3/TRBV12-4	12	CASSFEAQPQHF	TGTGCCAGCAGTTTTGAGGCTCAGCCCCAGCATTTT
many	NA	TRBJ1-1	TRBV19	16	CASISERRDDNTEAFF	TGTGCCAGTATATCAGAGAGGCGGGACGATAACACTGAAGCTTTCTTT
medium-sized	NA	TRBJ2-1	TRBV20-1	11	CSGGGEREQFF	TGCAGTGGAGGGGGGGAGCGTGAGCAGTTCTTC
many	NA	TRBJ1-1	TRBV6-1	12	CASSEEVTEAFF	TGTGCCAGCAGTGAAGAGGTGACTGAAGCTTTCTTT
many	NA	TRBJ2-7	TRBV29-1	12	CSARYTDYEQYF	TGCAGCGCCAGGTATACTGACTACGAGCAGTACTTC
few	NA	TRBJ2-7	TRBV9	13	CASSFDVSYEQYF	TGTGCCAGCAGCTTCGACGTCTCCTACGAGCAGTACTTC
many	NA	TRBJ2-7	TRBV6-2/TRBV6-3	14	CASSYSETMDQQYF	TGTGCCAGCAGTTACTCCGAGACCATGGACCAGCAGTACTTC
few	NA	TRBJ2-4	TRBV18	15	CASSPEQEAGNIQYF	TGTGCCAGCTCACCGGAGCAAGAGGCGGGAAACATTCAGTACTTC
medium-sized	NA	TRBJ1-5	TRBV20-1	13	CSANQEPNQPQHF	TGCAGTGCAAATCAGGAACCCAATCAGCCCCAGCATTTT
few	TRBD2	TRBJ2-7	TRBV27	17	CASSPLPLAGESYEQYF	TGTGCCAGCAGTCCGCTCCCCCTAGCGGGAGAGTCCTACGAGCAGTACTTC
few	NA	TRBJ2-3	TRBV18	13	CASCTVGTDTQYF	TGTGCCAGCTGCACCGTGGGCACAGATACGCAGTATTTT
few	NA	TRBJ2-7	TRBV6-1	14	CASSGDASPYEQYF	TGTGCCAGCAGTGGGGACGCTTCGCCCTACGAGCAGTACTTC
many	NA	TRBJ2-1	TRBV20-1	13	CSAPQGGYNEQFF	TGCAGTGCCCCCCAAGGAGGTTACAATGAGCAGTTCTTC
many	NA	TRBJ2-7	TRBV20-1	13	CSAPDLSGYEQYF	TGCAGTGCTCCGGATCTTTCGGGTTACGAGCAGTACTTC
many	NA	TRBJ2-7	TRBV4-3	15	CASSQGTSYAYEQYF	TGCGCCAGCAGCCAAGGGACTTCCTATGCCTACGAGCAGTACTTC
many	TRBD2	TRBJ2-1	TRBV20-1	14	CSATSGRAYNEQFF	TGCAGTGCTACCAGCGGGAGGGCCTACAATGAGCAGTTCTTC
few	NA	TRBJ2-5	TRBV7-9	13	CASSLAVQETQYF	TGTGCCAGCAGCTTAGCAGTACAAGAGACCCAGTACTTC
NA	TRBD1	TRBJ1-5	TRBV7-9	16	CASSPSGTGENQPQHF	TGTGCCAGCAGCCCCTCCGGGACAGGCGAAAATCAGCCCCAGCATTTT
NA	NA	TRBJ2-7	TRBV7-9	14	CASSLELGSGEQYF	TGTGCCAGCAGCTTAGAACTGGGGTCGGGTGAGCAGTACTTC
NA	NA	TRBJ2-1	TRBV11-2	12	CASRSGPGEQFF	TGTGCCAGCAGATCGGGGCCGGGGGAGCAGTTCTTC
few	NA	TRBJ2-5	TRBV7-2	14	CASSPRQREETQYF	TGTGCCAGCAGCCCCCGACAGAGAGAAGAGACCCAGTACTTC
many	NA	TRBJ2-7	TRBV4-2	15	CASSQDKWVGDEQYF	TGTGCCAGCAGCCAAGATAAATGGGTAGGGGACGAGCAGTACTTC
many	NA	TRBJ2-1	TRBV20-1	13	CSAIHREFNEQFF	TGCAGTGCTATTCATCGGGAGTTCAATGAGCAGTTCTTC
many	NA	TRBJ1-5	TRBV15	12	CATGGMDQPQHF	TGTGCCACCGGGGGCATGGATCAGCCCCAGCATTTT
few	NA	TRBJ2-3	TRBV25-1	15	CASSGRGSSTDTQYF	TGTGCCAGCAGTGGTCGGGGCTCTAGCACAGATACGCAGTATTTT